One and the same sample provided the 23 T cell receptor beta chains below, sequenced in a study of CD8 T cells in Susac syndrome. About 0.5 to 1 ug RNA was reverse transcribed with random hexamers. TCRdb fed the immunoSEQ multiplex PCR reads into MiXCR, producing one record per CDR3 protein. The table shows about 130,000 distinct CDR3 sequences, with 95% occurring only once. Sequencing used CD8+ T cells from PBMCs. These receptor sequences come from a human donor with Susac syndrome.

This clonotype was seen just once. The chain uses TRBV7-9 and TRBJ2-5, with D perhaps matching TRBD1 (5 bases). This CDR3 has 16 residues. Deletions cut 8 bases from V and 3 bases from J, with 22 bases between. Germline CDR1 and CDR2: SEHNR and FQNEAQ (reference sequence). In DNA, the CDR3 is TGTGCCAGCGTCCCCCCCCGGCGAACAGGAGAAGAGACCCAGTACTTC. This codes for CASVPPRRTGEETQYF. The full variable domain, rest sourced from reference TRBV7-9 and TRBJ2-5, is DTGVSQNPRHKITKRGQNVTFRCDPISEHNRLYWYRQTLGQGPEFLTYFQNEAQLEKSRLLSDRFSAERPKGSFSTLEIQRTEQGDSAMYLCASVPPRRTGEETQYFGPGTRLLVL.

The rearrangement links TRBV3-1 to TRBJ2-5; D might be TRBD2 (5 bases). Germline values: CDR1 LGHDT, CDR2 YNNKEL (reference sequence). This CDR3 region has 18 residues. V was shortened by 2 bases and J by 1 base, with 20 bases between the two germline ends. DNA of the CDR3: TGTGCCAGCAGCCAATCTACGTCGGGATTATTTGGCCAAGAGACCCAGTACTTC. Amino acids: CASSQSTSGLFGQETQYF.

The genes are TRBV12-3 or TRBV12-4 and TRBJ2-1; the D gene is possibly TRBD2 (5 bases). This CDR3 is 13 amino acids long. Trimming shortened V by 0 bases and J by 8 bases, and 8 bases separated the two germline ends. For the CDR3, the DNA is TGTGCCAGCAGTTTAGCGGGAGATCATGAGCAGTTCTTC. Its translation: CASSLAGDHEQFF.

The chain joins TRBV7-9 to TRBJ1-4; maybe TRBD1 (6 bases). The CDR3 runs to 15 residues. The germline CDR1 and CDR2 sequences are SEHNR and FQNEAQ (reference sequence). The V and J ends lost 1 base and 4 bases respectively, with 10 bases between them. CDR3: CASSLGGQINEKLFF. In nucleotides, the CDR3 is TGTGCCAGCAGCTTAGGAGGACAGATTAATGAAAAACTGTTTTTT.

The chain links TRBV30 to TRBJ2-7; TRBD1 might be the D (5 bases). The CDR3 contains 16 residues. Trimming took off 0 bases at V and 2 bases at J, with 17 bases between the two ends. The germline V gene encodes CDR1 GTSNPN and CDR2 SVGIG (reference sequence). The CDR3 loop reads CAWSVLGDSFTYEQYF. The CDR3 DNA sequence: TGTGCCTGGAGTGTACTTGGAGACAGTTTTACCTACGAGCAGTACTTC.

The rearrangement joins TRBV23-1 to TRBJ1-2; no definite D call. TRBV23-1 is flagged as an ORF with uncertain function. The CDR3 runs to 10 residues. V lost 8 bases to trimming and J lost 3 bases, with 4 bases between them. As DNA, the CDR3 is TGCGCCAGCGGCTACTATGGCTACACCTTC. Amino acid sequence: CASGYYGYTF.

The V and J genes are TRBV15 and TRBJ2-5, with a tentative D call TRBD1 (5 bases). CDR1 and CDR2 from the germline V gene are LNHNV and YYDKDF (reference sequence). The length of the CDR3 is 15 residues. Trimming removed 0 bases at V and 2 bases at J, with 10 bases between. The CDR3 spells CATSREPDSQETQYF. As DNA, the CDR3 is TGTGCCACCAGCAGAGAACCCGACAGTCAAGAGACCCAGTACTTC. Looking up the rest from reference TRBV15 and TRBJ2-5 gives the full variable domain: DAMVIQNPRYQVTQFGKPVTLSCSQTLNHNVMYWYQQKSSQAPKLLFHYYDKDFNNEADTPDNFQSRRPNTSFCFLDIRSPGLGDTAMYLCATSREPDSQETQYFGPGTRLLVL.

The chain employs TRBV4-1 and TRBJ2-1; D tentatively reads TRBD1 or TRBD2 (6 bases each). Trimming shortened V by 4 bases and J by 9 bases, and 10 bases separated the two germline ends. The germline V gene has CDR1 MGHRA and CDR2 YSYEKL. The CDR3 covers 12 residues. The CDR3: CASSLQGGEQFF. In DNA, the CDR3 is TGCGCCAGCAGCCTACAGGGAGGTGAGCAGTTCTTC.

This chain connects TRBV28 to TRBJ2-2, with unresolved D. The CDR3 contains 14 residues. The V gene lost 6 bases and the J gene lost 5 bases, with 13 bases spanning the gap. CDR1 is MDHEN and CDR2 is SYDVKM in the germline V gene. CDR3 nucleotides: TGTGCCAGCAGAGCCCCTGTCGTAACCGGGGAGCTGTTTTTT. Its translation is CASRAPVVTGELFF.

Points on this clonotype: Germline and junction disagree at one end, which may indicate a read error. V usage is TRBV9 and J usage is TRBJ2-5, with a possible D match to TRBD2 (6 bases). CDR1 and CDR2 from the germline V gene are SGDLS and YYNGEE. The CDR3 consists of 15 residues. The CDR3 region has the DNA TGTGCCAGCAGCGTAGCGGGTAGCGGACAAGAGACCCAGCACTTC. Residues: CASSVAGSGQETQHF.

The sample holds one count of this clonotype. The V gene is TRBV6-6, the J gene TRBJ2-7; unclear D gene. Per the germline V gene, CDR1 is MNHNY and CDR2 is SVGAGI (reference sequence). Trimming took off 6 bases at V and 2 bases at J, with 11 bases between the two ends. The CDR3 extends over 13 amino acids. CDR3 sequence: CASRQVFAYEQYF. The CDR3 nucleotides read TGTGCCAGCAGGCAGGTCTTCGCCTACGAGCAGTACTTC.

The genes are TRBV13 and TRBJ1-2, with unresolved D. This CDR3 spans 14 amino acids. Germline lookup yields CDR1 PRHDT and CDR2 FYEKMQ (reference sequence). V lost 4 bases and J 6 bases, leaving 15 bases between the germline ends. The CDR3 sequence is CASSSPVDGDGYTF. CDR3 DNA sequence: TGTGCCAGCAGCTCGCCTGTGGACGGCGATGGCTACACCTTC. The variable domain in full, completed from reference TRBV13 and TRBJ1-2, reads AAGVIQSPRHLIKEKRETATLKCYPIPRHDTVYWYQQGPGQDPQFLISFYEKMQSDKGSIPDRFSAQQFSDYHSELNMSSLELGDSALYFCASSSPVDGDGYTFGSGTRLTVV.

This chain links TRBV27 with TRBJ2-2, with D uncertain. This CDR3 has 12 amino acids. V dropped 8 bases and J dropped 4 bases, with 8 bases sitting between them. Germline CDR1 and CDR2: MNHEY and SMNVEV (reference sequence). CDR3 nucleotides: TGTGCCAGCCTTCCGGTCACCGGGGAGCTGTTTTTT. Amino acid sequence: CASLPVTGELFF.

This clonotype was detected only once. The rearrangement links TRBV6-2 or TRBV6-3 to TRBJ2-7; D not resolved. Germline CDR1 reads MNHEY; CDR2 reads SVGEGT. This CDR3 comprises 14 residues. Trimming shortened V by 7 bases and J by 0 bases, and 13 bases separated the two germline ends. The CDR3 DNA is TGTGCCAGCACCGACCGGCGTTACTCCTACGAGCAGTACTTC. Encoded protein: CASTDRRYSYEQYF.

The J gene is TRBJ2-5, the V gene TRBV30; 8 positions match TRBD1. The CDR3 runs to 14 residues. The V gene end was trimmed by 5 bases and the J gene end by 5 bases; junction bases not matched to a gene: 10. Germline V gives CDR1 GTSNPN, CDR2 SVGIG (reference sequence). Here the CDR3 reads CAWGDPGGRETQYF. The CDR3, as DNA: TGTGCCTGGGGGGACCCAGGGGGCCGGGAGACCCAGTACTTC.

This clonotype is a singleton in its sample. This chain links TRBV27 with TRBJ1-2; tentative D call: TRBD1 (5 bases). The V end was cut by 2 bases, the J end by 8 bases, with 9 bases between. The germline V gene encodes CDR1 MNHEY and CDR2 SMNVEV (reference sequence). This CDR3 is 12 amino acids long. The CDR3 loop reads CASSLTGTGYTF. The DNA for the CDR3 is TGTGCCAGCAGTTTAACGGGGACCGGCTACACCTTC.

Written as DNA, the CDR3 is TGTGCCAGCAGCGCCTCAGGACAGGCCCTCTACGAGCAGTACTTC. This codes for CASSASGQALYEQYF. The chain couples TRBV11-2 to TRBJ2-7; 7 nucleotides align to TRBD1. CDR3 size: 15 residues. V lost 5 bases to trimming and J lost 3 bases; unmatched junction nucleotides: 10. CDR1 and CDR2 (germline): SGHAT, FQNNGV.

This sequence joins TRBV6-5 and TRBJ2-3, with a tentative D call TRBD1 (6 bases). Germline V gives CDR1 MNHEY, CDR2 SVGAGI. This CDR3 region has 15 residues. The germline V and J ends were trimmed by 3 bases and 4 bases, with 14 bases remaining between them. Here the CDR3 reads CASSYLNRVADTQYF. The CDR3, as DNA: TGTGCCAGCAGTTATTTGAACAGGGTGGCAGATACGCAGTATTTT.

The rearrangement links TRBV13 to TRBJ2-1; a weak D match, TRBD2 (5 bases). CDR3 length: 15 amino acids. CDR1 and CDR2 (germline): PRHDT, FYEKMQ (reference sequence). V shed 2 bases and J shed 5 bases, with 13 bases lying between them. Here the CDR3 reads CASSLRKAADNEQFF. CDR3 nucleotides: TGTGCCAGCAGCTTAAGGAAAGCGGCTGACAATGAGCAGTTCTTC.

The CDR3 region has the DNA TGTGCCTGGAGTGTAGAGGGCAGGTTTGCTTTCTTT. Its translation: CAWSVEGRFAFF. V usage is TRBV30 and J usage is TRBJ1-1; D unresolved. This CDR3 comprises 12 residues. Germline V gene lookup returns CDR1 GTSNPN and CDR2 SVGIG (reference sequence). Trimming took 0 bases from V and 11 from J, leaving 13 bases between them. Full variable domain (outside the CDR3, taken from reference TRBV30 and TRBJ1-1): SQTIHQWPATLVQPVGSPLSLECTVEGTSNPNLYWYRQAAGRGLQLLFYSVGIGQISSEVPQNLSASRPQDRQFILSSKKLLLSDSGFYLCAWSVEGRFAFFGQGTRLTVV.

This sequence joins TRBV28 and TRBJ1-5, with 8 bases matching TRBD1. Germline lookup yields CDR1 MDHEN and CDR2 SYDVKM. There are 15 residues in the CDR3. V shed 6 bases and J 2 bases; nucleotides not matched to a gene: 6. As DNA, the CDR3 is TGTGCCAGCAGCCCGGACAGGGTTCGCAATCAGCCCCAGCATTTT. Translating gives CASSPDRVRNQPQHF.

The chain has TRBV19 and TRBJ1-1, with a weak D call TRBD1 (5 bases). The CDR3 length is 15 residues. The V end was cut by 3 bases, the J end by 1 base, with 12 bases between. Germline V gene lookup returns CDR1 LNHDA and CDR2 SQIVND (reference sequence). CDR3 bases: TGTGCCAGTAGTATGGGGACCTTAGGGAACACTGAAGCTTTCTTT. Translating gives CASSMGTLGNTEAFF. Based on the CDR3 plus reference TRBV19 and TRBJ1-1, the full variable domain is DGGITQSPKYLFRKEGQNVTLSCEQNLNHDAMYWYRQDPGQGLRLIYYSQIVNDFQKGDIAEGYSVSREKKESFPLTVTSAQKNPTAFYLCASSMGTLGNTEAFFGQGTRLTVV.

V usage is TRBV18 and J usage is TRBJ2-7; D call uncertain. CDR3 length equals 14 residues. Trimming pared 0 bases from V and 0 bases from J, leaving 6 bases between. CDR1 and CDR2 from the germline V gene are KGHSH and LQKENI. The CDR3 protein is CASSPPPHSYEQYF. CDR3 bases: TGTGCCAGCTCACCACCGCCCCACTCCTACGAGCAGTACTTC.